One sample yielded the 28 T cell receptor beta chains listed below, sequenced in a study of cytomegalovirus exposure and HLA in healthy donors. Use of 60 Vbeta and 13 Jbeta primers characterized the PCR. Some clones are missing from TCRdb's copy, which holds only in-frame ones; the method was immunoSEQ multiplex PCR. The sample records fewer than 140,000 clones, 75% being singletons. Sample: PBMCs. These receptor sequences come from a male donor in good health and CMV-seropositive.

The V gene is TRBV6-5, the J gene TRBJ1-5, with TRBD1 matching over 9 bases. Germline V CDR1 and CDR2: MNHEY, SVGAGI. With V trimmed by 6 bases and J by 0 bases, 3 bases remained unmatched. The CDR3 totals 15 residues. The CDR3 protein is CASRKTGGSNQPQHF. CDR3 nucleotides: TGTGCCAGCAGGAAGACAGGGGGTAGCAATCAGCCCCAGCATTTT.

This rearrangement joins TRBV28 to TRBJ2-2; 9 bases are shared with TRBD2. J gave up 1 base and V 5 bases, and 8 bases lay outside the gene matches. CDR3 size: 17 residues. The germline CDR1 and CDR2 sequences are MDHEN and SYDVKM. For the CDR3, the DNA is TGTGCCAGCAGTGGAAAACGGACTAGCGTGAACACCGGGGAGCTGTTTTTT. Residues: CASSGKRTSVNTGELFF. Using reference TRBV28 and TRBJ2-2 for the parts outside the CDR3, the full variable domain is DVKVTQSSRYLVKRTGEKVFLECVQDMDHENMFWYRQDPGLGLRLIYFSYDVKMKEKGDIPEGYSVSREKKERFSLILESASTNQTSMYLCASSGKRTSVNTGELFFGEGSRLTVL.

This clone was found a few times. The chain links TRBV28 to TRBJ2-7; 7 bases match TRBD1. The CDR3 loop spans 14 amino acids. Per germline, CDR1 MDHEN and CDR2 SYDVKM. V lost 4 bases and J lost 2; bases outside the gene matches: 5. CDR3 sequence: CASSSGQDPYEQYF. The CDR3 nucleotides read TGTGCCAGCAGTTCTGGACAGGACCCCTACGAGCAGTACTTC.

CDR3 sequence: CATSRDRRAGQGNYGYTF. In nucleotides, the CDR3 is TGTGCCACCAGCAGAGATCGTCGCGCGGGACAGGGTAACTATGGCTACACCTTC. The genes are TRBV15 and TRBJ1-2, with 9 bases matching TRBD1. After removal of 0 bases from V and 1 base from J, the junction contained 9 bases not matched to a gene. CDR1 LNHNV and CDR2 YYDKDF come from the germline V gene (reference sequence). CDR3 length equals 18 residues. The whole variable domain, filled in from reference TRBV15 and TRBJ1-2, reads DAMVIQNPRYQVTQFGKPVTLSCSQTLNHNVMYWYQQKSSQAPKLLFHYYDKDFNNEADTPDNFQSRRPNTSFCFLDIRSPGLGDTAMYLCATSRDRRAGQGNYGYTFGSGTRLTVV.

The chain is built from TRBV4-3 and TRBJ1-5; a weak D match, TRBD1 (6 bases). The CDR3 is 15 amino acids. In germline, CDR1 is LGHNA, CDR2 YSLEER. Trimming took 3 bases from V and 4 from J, leaving 13 bases between them. CDR3 in DNA: TGCGCCAGCAGCCACCAACAGGGAGATAATCAGCCCCAGCATTTT. Its protein product is CASSHQQGDNQPQHF.

The chain combines TRBV4-1 with TRBJ2-7; TRBD1 aligns across 8 bases. The germline gives CDR1 MGHRA, CDR2 YSYEKL. V lost 3 bases, J lost 2 bases, and 12 bases stayed unmatched. The CDR3 runs to 17 residues. CDR3: CASSQFAIRGPAYEQYF. The CDR3 coding sequence is TGCGCCAGCAGCCAGTTCGCGATCAGGGGGCCCGCCTACGAGCAGTACTTC.

The V call is TRBV6-5, the J call TRBJ2-5; 12 bases match TRBD2. Trimming at V came to 7 bases and at J to 5 bases, leaving 8 bases not matched to a gene. The CDR3 loop spans 15 amino acids. Germline CDR1 is MNHEY and CDR2 is SVGAGI. This CDR3 is CASTRLAGDRETQYF. The CDR3 DNA sequence: TGTGCCAGCACTCGACTAGCGGGGGACAGGGAGACCCAGTACTTC.

This chain connects TRBV28 to TRBJ2-7; the D is unclear. Germline CDR1 reads MDHEN; CDR2 reads SYDVKM. Trimming cost V 3 bases and J 2 bases, with 14 bases left between them. This CDR3 region has 15 residues. The CDR3 nucleotides are TGTGCCAGCAGTTTCCGTGGGCTGAAAGCCTACGAGCAGTACTTC. It encodes CASSFRGLKAYEQYF.

The chain employs TRBV4-2 and TRBJ2-5, with D maybe TRBD2 (5 bases). With 1 base removed from V and 5 bases from J, the gap between germline ends came to 14 bases. Germline assignment: CDR1 LGHNA and CDR2 YNFKEQ. This CDR3 spans 15 amino acids. The CDR3 nucleotides read TGTGCCAGCAGCCAAGTAGTAGAGGGCGGGGAGACCCAGTACTTC. Its translation is CASSQVVEGGETQYF.

The chain carries TRBV5-4 and TRBJ2-3; TRBD1 is a possible D gene (8 bases). The germline V and J ends were trimmed by 2 bases and 1 base, with 11 bases remaining between them. CDR3 size: 15 residues. The V gene's germline CDR1 is SGHNT and CDR2 YYREEE (reference sequence). CDR3: CASSLQGGGTDTQYF. DNA for the CDR3: TGTGCCAGCAGCTTACAGGGGGGGGGCACAGATACGCAGTATTTT.

The chain employs TRBV5-6 and TRBJ1-2; D perhaps matches TRBD1 (5 bases). Looked up from germline, CDR1 is SGHDT and CDR2 is YYEEEE. V was cut by 1 base and J by 7 bases, with 11 bases left in between. The CDR3 covers 13 residues. For the CDR3, the DNA is TGTGCCAGCAGCTTGACAGAGACAGCTGGCTACACCTTC. This codes for CASSLTETAGYTF.

The V gene is TRBV19, the J gene TRBJ2-7; 7 bases fit TRBD2. This CDR3 has 15 residues. The ends lost 1 base at V and 5 bases at J; junction bases unmatched: 8. Germline values: CDR1 LNHDA, CDR2 SQIVND (reference sequence). The DNA of the CDR3 is TGTGCCAGTAGTATAGGGGTGAGGGAGGGTGACGAGCAGTACTTC. Encoded protein: CASSIGVREGDEQYF.

The chain has TRBV6-5 and TRBJ2-7; 9 positions agree with TRBD1. The V segment lost 6 bases and the J segment 6 bases; nucleotides outside the gene matches: 6. This CDR3 region has 13 residues. In germline, CDR1 is MNHEY, CDR2 SVGAGI. CDR3 nucleotides: TGTGCCAGCAGAACGGGACAGGGTGGCGAGCAGTACTTC. This gives the protein CASRTGQGGEQYF.

The chain links TRBV5-8 to TRBJ1-1; 10 nucleotides match TRBD1. In germline, CDR1 is SGHTS, CDR2 YDEGEE. CDR3 length: 16 amino acids. V gave up 4 bases and J gave up 1 base; unmatched junction bases: 7. Written as DNA, the CDR3 is TGTGCCAGCAGCCCGGACAGGGGGTTTTGGAACACTGAAGCTTTCTTT. Its protein product is CASSPDRGFWNTEAFF.

The V call is TRBV7-2, the J call TRBJ1-5; TRBD1 might be the D (5 bases). The germline V gene has CDR1 SGHTA and CDR2 FQGNSA. CDR3 length: 16 amino acids. V shed 5 bases and J shed 4 bases, with 18 bases lying between them. The CDR3 bases are TGTGCCAGCAGCCCCAACTTTGGCAGGGTTAATCAGCCCCAGCATTTT. It translates to CASSPNFGRVNQPQHF.

The chain is built from TRBV6-4 and TRBJ2-2, with TRBD2 as a possible D gene (6 bases). Germline CDR1 is MRHNA and CDR2 is SNTAGT. The CDR3 runs 16 residues. V was clipped by 2 bases and J by 3 bases, with 13 bases between them. This CDR3 reads CASSDNGREDTGELFF. For the CDR3, the DNA is TGTGCCAGCAGTGACAATGGCAGGGAGGACACCGGGGAGCTGTTTTTT.

This chain joins TRBV5-1 and TRBJ1-4; D unclear. Germline CDR1 reads SGHRS; CDR2 reads YFSETQ. This CDR3 contains 14 residues. The V end was cut by 0 bases, the J end by 8 bases, with 11 bases between. The CDR3 sequence: CASSLVSGTEKLFF. The CDR3 DNA sequence: TGCGCCAGCAGCTTGGTGTCAGGAACCGAAAAACTGTTTTTT.

J is TRBJ2-1 and V is TRBV4-1; 13 nucleotides line up with TRBD2. Trimming took 0 bases from V and 5 from J; bases not matched to a gene: 16. Germline CDR1 is MGHRA and CDR2 is YSYEKL. The CDR3 is made up of 21 amino acids. CDR3 DNA: TGCGCCAGCAGCCAAGATGTACTAGCGGGAGGGCCGGCGCTCAGGCACAATGAGCAGTTCTTC. Translating it yields CASSQDVLAGGPALRHNEQFF.

This chain links TRBV7-2 with TRBJ1-5; the D is unclear. Germline CDR1 and CDR2: SGHTA and FQGNSA. The CDR3 loop spans 15 amino acids. The V gene lost 6 bases and the J gene lost 5 bases, with 17 bases spanning the gap. The CDR3 spells CASSQAYQAYQPQHF. The CDR3 coding sequence is TGTGCCAGCAGTCAAGCTTATCAGGCCTATCAGCCCCAGCATTTT.

This chain joins TRBV28 and TRBJ2-1; 8 bases match TRBD1. The CDR3 has 17 amino acids. The germline CDR1 and CDR2 sequences are MDHEN and SYDVKM. V was pared by 5 bases and J by 3 bases, with 12 bases of the junction left unmatched. Written as DNA, the CDR3 is TGTGCCAGCAGTCAGCCGACAGGGGCCGTCCGCTACAATGAGCAGTTCTTC. This encodes CASSQPTGAVRYNEQFF.

The chain combines TRBV19 with TRBJ1-5; no reliable D call. Germline CDR1 and CDR2: LNHDA and SQIVND (reference sequence). Trimming stripped 7 bases from V and 0 bases from J, with 13 bases between. The CDR3 extends over 15 amino acids. The CDR3 region is CASTLMEYSNQPQHF. CDR3 nucleotide sequence: TGTGCCAGTACGCTAATGGAGTATAGCAATCAGCCCCAGCATTTT.

This rearrangement joins TRBV18 to TRBJ1-1, with a possible D match to TRBD1 (5 bases). The ends were cut back, 4 bases at V and 3 bases at J, with 12 bases in the middle. This CDR3 has 14 residues. Germline CDR1 reads KGHSH; CDR2 reads LQKENI. The CDR3 here is CASSRTGGDTEAFF. The CDR3 DNA is TGTGCCAGCTCACGCACGGGGGGGGACACTGAAGCTTTCTTT.

This chain uses TRBV10-1 with TRBJ2-7, with D possibly TRBD2 on 5 matching bases. V was clipped by 6 bases and J by 5 bases, with 17 bases between them. Germline V CDR1 and CDR2: WNHNN, SYGVQD (reference sequence). The CDR3 extends over 14 amino acids. CDR3 sequence (DNA): TGCGCCAGCAGGGAGGAGCGGACCCCTAACGAGCAGTACTTC. This codes for CASREERTPNEQYF.

The chain joins TRBV18 to TRBJ2-1; 11 positions agree with TRBD1. Germline CDR1 reads KGHSH; CDR2 reads LQKENI. The CDR3 runs 16 residues. Trimming removed 2 bases from V and 7 bases from J; junction bases left unmatched: 7. The CDR3 region has the DNA TGTGCCAGCTCACCATTGGGACAGGGGGTTGGGAATGAGCAGTTCTTC. Its protein is CASSPLGQGVGNEQFF.

This chain uses TRBV27 with TRBJ2-5, with D perhaps matching TRBD1 (5 bases). The V gene's germline CDR1 is MNHEY and CDR2 SMNVEV (reference sequence). The CDR3 covers 16 residues. V lost 2 bases, J lost 2 bases, and 15 bases lay in between. The CDR3 DNA reads as TGTGCCAGCAGTTTAATAGGGGTCGCCCTACAAGAGACCCAGTACTTC. This encodes CASSLIGVALQETQYF.

The genes are TRBV6-1 and TRBJ2-1; tentative D call: TRBD2 (5 bases). The V end lost 4 bases, the J end lost 2 bases, and 12 bases lay between the germline ends. Germline V gene sequence: CDR1 MNHNS, CDR2 SASEGT. The CDR3 runs 15 residues. Here the CDR3 reads CASSASGSPYNEQFF. Here the CDR3 DNA reads TGTGCCAGCAGTGCCAGCGGTTCACCCTACAATGAGCAGTTCTTC.

The V call is TRBV5-6, the J call TRBJ1-5, with a weak D call TRBD1 (6 bases). The CDR3 covers 15 residues. Trimming left V 0 bases short and J 4 bases short, with 11 bases between. Germline CDR1 reads SGHDT; CDR2 reads YYEEEE. The CDR3 DNA follows: TGTGCCAGCAGCTTGGATGGGGGCTTTAATCAGCCCCAGCATTTT. Protein product: CASSLDGGFNQPQHF.

This clone was observed a few times. DNA of the CDR3: TGTGCCAGCAGATCCGACATGTCCTACGAGCAGTACTTC. The encoded protein is CASRSDMSYEQYF. The V call is TRBV2, the J call TRBJ2-7; unclear D gene. The ends were cut back, 6 bases at V and 1 base at J, with 10 bases in the middle. Germline V gives CDR1 SNHLY, CDR2 FYNNEI. The CDR3 has 13 residues.